Below are 21 T cell receptor beta chains sequenced from a single sample in a study of CD8 T cells in ankylosing spondylitis. Study results and caveats: Several highly homologous variants made up a TCR beta motif, and this motif appeared characteristic of ankylosing spondylitis blood.

Which antigens these TCRs recognize remains unknown. One entry per CDR3 protein results from TCRdb running MiXCR on the 5' RACE reads. The sample contains around 770,000 distinct CDR3 sequences, under 20% of which appear only once. Sequencing used blood, either unsorted or a sorted T cell fraction (not recorded which). The source of these receptors is a male donor with ankylosing spondylitis.

The V call is TRBV5-6, the J call TRBJ1-6; 11 nucleotides match TRBD1. Germline CDR1 reads SGHDT; CDR2 reads YYEEEE. The CDR3 extends over 16 amino acids. The V segment lost 6 bases and the J segment 11 bases; nucleotides outside the gene matches: 13. The CDR3 reads CASMHGTGGRGAPLHF. The DNA for the CDR3 is TGTGCCAGCATGCACGGGACAGGGGGTCGAGGGGCACCCCTCCACTTT.

This clonotype showed up just a few times. The chain combines TRBV4-2 with TRBJ2-7, with D perhaps matching TRBD1 or TRBD2 (5 bases each). The CDR3 has 13 residues. Germline CDR1 is LGHNA and CDR2 is YNFKEQ. V was clipped by 1 base and J by 9 bases, with 13 bases between them. CDR3 DNA sequence: TGTGCCAGCAGCCAAGGGGACCGGGAAGGGCAGTACTTC. As protein: CASSQGDREGQYF.

CDR3 in amino acids: CASSQAGGVYGYTF. The CDR3 nucleotides read TGCGCCAGCAGCCAAGCGGGAGGGGTCTATGGCTACACCTTC. The chain combines TRBV4-1 with TRBJ1-2; D might be TRBD1 (5 bases). The CDR3 is 14 amino acids. The V gene lost 1 base and the J gene lost 4 bases, with 10 bases spanning the gap. The germline gives CDR1 MGHRA, CDR2 YSYEKL.

This clonotype came up a few times. The chain joins TRBV5-8 to TRBJ1-4, with no clear D. The germline CDR1 and CDR2 sequences are SGHTS and YDEGEE. V was cut by 0 bases and J by 9 bases, with 0 bases left in between. This CDR3 has 10 residues. CDR3 nucleotides: TGTGCCAGCAGCTTGGAAAAACTGTTTTTT. It specifies CASSLEKLFF.

This clonotype was detected only a few times. CDR3 in amino acids: CASSLSQTYNEQFF. In DNA, the CDR3 is TGTGCCAGCAGCCTGAGCCAGACCTACAATGAGCAGTTCTTC. The chain carries TRBV11-2 and TRBJ2-1, with D unresolved. The CDR3 extends over 14 amino acids. Trimming removed 5 bases at V and 2 bases at J, with 10 bases between. Germline-derived CDR1 and CDR2 are SGHAT and FQNNGV.

This clonotype was seen only a few times. The chain has TRBV18 and TRBJ1-1; D is uncertain. Trimming stripped 5 bases from V and 4 bases from J, with 11 bases between. The CDR3 loop spans 13 amino acids. Germline CDR1 is KGHSH and CDR2 is LQKENI. CDR3 DNA sequence: TGTGCCAGCTCAACGGGTCGGGGCACTGAAGCTTTCTTT. This encodes CASSTGRGTEAFF.

The V and J genes are TRBV12-3 or TRBV12-4 and TRBJ2-3; 10 bases fit TRBD2. This CDR3 has 16 residues. The V and J ends lost 7 bases and 0 bases, in that order; junction bases with no gene match: 7. This CDR3 is CASTNLLAGSTDTQYF. The CDR3 region has the DNA TGTGCCAGCACCAACCTACTAGCGGGGAGCACAGATACGCAGTATTTT.

This clonotype has only a few counts. The chain uses TRBV15 and TRBJ1-5; the match to TRBD1 covers 8 bases. Unmatched junction bases numbered 5, after V lost 3 bases and J lost 4 bases. Germline assignment: CDR1 LNHNV and CDR2 YYDKDF (reference sequence). The CDR3 is 15 residues long. DNA of the CDR3: TGTGCCACCAGCAGTCCGGGACAGGTGAATCAGCCCCAGCATTTT. It is translated as CATSSPGQVNQPQHF.

The genes are TRBV20-1 and TRBJ2-7; 12 nucleotides match TRBD2. Germline lookup yields CDR1 DFQATT and CDR2 SNEGSKA (reference sequence). Germline trimming cut 6 bases from V and 6 bases from J; bases unmatched to any gene: 6. The length of the CDR3 is 13 residues. The CDR3: CSARLAGVIEQYF. The CDR3 coding sequence is TGCAGTGCCAGACTAGCGGGAGTCATCGAGCAGTACTTC.

This chain connects TRBV6-5 to TRBJ2-2; D not resolved. V lost 4 bases to trimming and J lost 8 bases, with 11 bases between them. CDR1 is MNHEY and CDR2 is SVGAGI in the germline V gene. The CDR3 extends over 13 amino acids. CDR3: CASSSSDGGELFF. The DNA for the CDR3 is TGTGCCAGCAGTTCTAGTGACGGTGGGGAGCTGTTTTTT.

V gene TRBV6-1 combines with J gene TRBJ2-7; D might be TRBD1 (6 bases). The CDR3 sequence is 14 residues long. Germline V gives CDR1 MNHNS, CDR2 SASEGT. The V end lost 7 bases, the J end lost 0 bases, and 13 bases lay between the germline ends. CDR3 bases: TGTGCCAGCAAGCCCCCAGGGGACTCCTACGAGCAGTACTTC. It translates to CASKPPGDSYEQYF.

This clonotype was seen at least ten times. The chain carries TRBV2 and TRBJ2-1; maybe TRBD1 (5 bases). Between the trimmed V and J ends, which lost 2 bases and 1 base, there was a span of 6 bases. Germline CDR1 reads SNHLY; CDR2 reads FYNNEI. The CDR3 contains 14 residues. CDR3 amino acids: CASSERGSYNEQFF. In DNA form, the CDR3 reads TGTGCCAGCAGTGAAAGGGGATCCTACAATGAGCAGTTCTTC. Full variable domain (rest looked up from reference TRBV2 and TRBJ2-1): EPEVTQTPSHQVTQMGQEVILRCVPISNHLYFYWYRQILGQKVEFLVSFYNNEISEKSEIFDDQFSVERPDGSNFTLKIRSTKLEDSAMYFCASSERGSYNEQFFGPGTRLTVL.

This chain connects TRBV3-1 to TRBJ2-6; D gene unclear. This CDR3 spans 19 amino acids. V was cut by 1 base and J by 1 base, with 17 bases left in between. Germline CDR1 is LGHDT and CDR2 is YNNKEL (reference sequence). CDR3 protein: CASSQVIHIIDSGANVLTF. CDR3 nucleotide sequence: TGTGCCAGCAGCCAAGTGATCCACATTATTGATTCTGGGGCCAACGTCCTGACTTTC.

On this clonotype: The junction differs from germline at one of its ends, possibly a read error. V usage is TRBV7-3 and J usage is TRBJ2-7; a weak D match, TRBD2 (5 bases). This CDR3 comprises 14 residues. Germline V gene lookup returns CDR1 SGHTA and CDR2 FQGTGA. The CDR3 DNA reads TGTGCCAGGGGCCCCGGGGTCCTCTGCTACGAACAGTACTTC. It codes for CARGPGVLCYEQYF.

The chain carries TRBV7-8 and TRBJ2-7; perhaps D is TRBD1 or TRBD2 (7 bases each). Germline V gene sequence: CDR1 SGHVS, CDR2 FQNEAQ. Trimming left V 5 bases short and J 3 bases short, with 20 bases between. This CDR3 has 16 amino acids. CDR3: CASSPNRGGAFYEQYF. As DNA, the CDR3 is TGTGCCAGCAGCCCGAACAGGGGAGGGGCTTTCTACGAGCAGTACTTC.

The chain joins TRBV6-5 to TRBJ1-6, with 7 bases fitting TRBD1. The CDR3 is 14 amino acids. CDR1 and CDR2 (germline): MNHEY, SVGAGI. The V gene end was trimmed by 3 bases and the J gene end by 12 bases; junction bases not matched to a gene: 8. The CDR3 DNA sequence: TGTGCCAGCAGTTATGGGCAGGGGGTAATACCCCTCCACTTT. It specifies CASSYGQGVIPLHF.

The chain is built from TRBV7-2 and TRBJ2-1, with D tentatively TRBD1 (6 bases). V was pared by 6 bases and J by 8 bases, with 17 bases between. The CDR3 is 14 amino acids. The germline V gene has CDR1 SGHTA and CDR2 FQGNSA. CDR3 amino acids: CASRPYQGNYEQFF. DNA for the CDR3: TGTGCCAGCAGACCTTATCAGGGGAACTATGAGCAGTTCTTC.

The chain joins TRBV2 to TRBJ2-7; D possibly corresponds to TRBD1 (5 bases). Germline CDR1 and CDR2: SNHLY and FYNNEI. Trimming removed 3 bases from V and 3 bases from J, with 15 bases in between. This CDR3 has 15 residues. The CDR3 loop is CASSEGQSSIYEQYF. CDR3 in DNA: TGTGCCAGCAGTGAGGGGCAGAGCTCAATCTACGAGCAGTACTTC.

V and J are TRBV15 and TRBJ2-7; TRBD2 agrees at 11 bases. The CDR3 is made up of 19 amino acids. Germline-derived CDR1 and CDR2 are LNHNV and YYDKDF (reference sequence). Trimming at V came to 0 bases and at J to 1 base, leaving 11 bases not matched to a gene. The CDR3 protein is CATSRDRLAGGWGSYEQYF. DNA for the CDR3: TGTGCCACCAGCAGAGATCGGTTAGCGGGAGGGTGGGGATCCTACGAGCAGTACTTC.

V gene TRBV7-2 combines with J gene TRBJ2-5; D possibly corresponds to TRBD1 (7 bases). Germline V gene data show CDR1 as SGHTA and CDR2 as FQGNSA. The CDR3 is 17 amino acids. V gave up 1 base and J gave up 2 bases, with 17 bases separating them. Here the CDR3 reads CASSLVGGAGPQETQYF. The CDR3 bases are TGTGCCAGCAGCTTAGTAGGGGGCGCGGGGCCACAAGAGACCCAGTACTTC.

The chain employs TRBV7-3 and TRBJ2-7, with unresolved D. Trimming shortened V by 4 bases and J by 0 bases, and 22 bases separated the two germline ends. The CDR3 is 18 residues long. The germline CDR1 and CDR2 sequences are SGHTA and FQGTGA. The CDR3 nucleotides read TGTGCCAGCAGCTCCACTCCAAGGAACCGTTACAGCTCCTACGAGCAGTACTTC. Translating gives CASSSTPRNRYSSYEQYF.